Below are 23 T cell receptor delta chains sequenced from a single sample in a study of γδ T cells in repeated Plasmodium falciparum infection (dated by TCRdb to about 2021). Receptors were amplified or captured by multiplex PCR. The reads were generated on an Illumina MiSeq. Clones were re-identified by TCRdb from the public reads with CATT, and rows with the same DNA were merged. The table for this sample lists tens of thousands of delta-chain clones; 1.4% of them were counted only once. The ten top clones hold under 10% of the sample. For bulk TCR repertoire analysis, Vgamma9/Vdelta2+ and Vdelta2-negative gammadelta T cell populations were flow-sorted out of peripheral blood mononuclear cells. The material sequenced was gamma-delta T cells from blood. Receptor source: a pool of human donors (malaria-infected and uninfected, not separated).

This clone occurred a few times. A read error likely explains why the TCRdb protein, taken from a much larger clone, differs from this DNA's translation at residue 16; the protein shown is translated from the DNA. The J gene is TRDJ1, the V gene TRDV1; possibly TRDD3 for D (5 bases). Matching the DNA to germline supplied the J gene, which TCRdb does not give. V was shortened by 0 bases and J by 7 bases, with 30 bases between the two germline ends. Germline V gene lookup returns CDR1 TSWWSYY and CDR2 QGS. The CDR3 sequence is 20 residues long. CDR3 loop: CALGELKAPPTSDGAGKLIF. Written as DNA, the CDR3 is TGTGCTCTTGGGGAACTTAAAGCTCCTCCAACCTCAGATGGGGCCGGTAAACTCATCTTT.

This clone was picked up a small number of times. Given a far larger clone just one base away, this is likely a sequencing read error. Other DNA sequences in this specimen translate into the identical CDR3. The gene calls are TRDV1 and TRDJ1, with D possibly being TRDD2 (5 bases). CDR1 and CDR2 (germline): TSWWSYY, QGS. This CDR3 has 22 residues. In nucleotides, the CDR3 is TGTGCTCTTGGGGACTACCACCGCCCTACGTACGATTGGACAGGCGCCACCAATAAACTCATCTTT. It translates to CALGDYHRPTYDWTGATNKLIF.

Concerning this clone itself: A far larger clone is only one base removed, so a read error is likely. Other DNA sequences from this sample encode an identical CDR3 as well. The chain has TRDV1 and TRDJ1; 9 positions agree with TRDD3. Assignment of the J gene here rests on matching the DNA to germline, because TCRdb gives none. This CDR3 contains 21 residues. The V gene end was trimmed by 0 bases and the J gene end by 5 bases; junction bases not matched to a gene: 22. From germline, CDR1 is TSWWSYY and CDR2 QGS. CDR3 sequence reads: CALGELKSFLKYWGDTDKLIF. CDR3 sequence (DNA): TGTGCTCTTGGGGAACTGAAGAGCTTCCTAAAGTACTGGGGGGATACTGATAAACTCATCTTT.

This clone was detected only a few times. The TCRdb protein, from a much larger clone, departs from this DNA's translation at residue 15, likely by read error; the protein shown derives from the DNA. The genes are TRDV2 and TRDJ1; possible D gene TRDD3, 5 bases. The CDR3 is 16 residues long. The V gene's germline CDR1 is GEAIGNYY and CDR2 EKD. The CDR3 spells CACDTVGLAPTDKLTF. DNA of the CDR3: TGTGCCTGTGACACCGTGGGGCTAGCCCCAACCGATAAACTCACCTTT.

Comment on this clone: Only one base separates this from a far larger clonotype, so it likely reflects a read error. The sample has other DNA sequences that encode this CDR3 too. The J gene has no call, while the V gene is TRDV1; no check of the table's D call, TRDD3, against the DNA was made. The germline V gene encodes CDR1 TSWWSYY and CDR2 QGS. This CDR3 comprises 14 residues. CDR3 DNA: TGTGCTCTTGGGGATGGGACTAGGTCCGATAAACTCATCTTC. It translates to CALGDGTRSDKLIF.

This clone was detected ten times or more. Relative to the germline gene, one junction end is altered; a read error may explain this. The sample holds other DNA sequences that translate to the same CDR3. The chain carries TRDV2 and TRDJ1; D is unresolved. Germline V gene sequence: CDR1 GEAIGNYY, CDR2 EKD. The CDR3 length is 13 residues. CDR3 DNA: TGTGCCTGTGACACCGGGTACACAGATAAACTCATCTTT. Its protein is CACDTGYTDKLIF.

This clone was observed a handful of times. Translating this DNA gives a protein that differs at residue 8 from the TCRdb one, which belongs to a much larger clone; a read error is likely, and the protein shown is this translation. Here the CDR3 reads CACDTSGSWGQLFF. CDR3 in DNA: TGTGCCTGTGACACTTCGGGGAGCTGGGGACAACTCTTCTTT. The chain combines TRDV2 with TRDJ2; tentative D call: TRDD3 (6 bases). TCRdb carries no J gene annotation; the J gene was assigned here by matching the DNA with germline. Trimming removed 1 base at V and 10 bases at J, with 15 bases between. The CDR3 loop spans 14 amino acids. Germline V lookup: CDR1 GEAIGNYY, CDR2 EKD.

This clone came up a few times. A far larger clone is one nucleotide away, so this likely arose from a read error. Other DNA sequences in the sample encode the same CDR3. The V call is TRDV2, the J call TRDJ1; TRDD3 matches 11 bases. V gave up 3 bases and J gave up 0 bases; unmatched junction bases: 14. This CDR3 has 19 amino acids. The germline gives CDR1 GEAIGNYY, CDR2 EKD. CDR3 amino acids: CACDPMLLGDTPYTDKLIF. The CDR3 DNA sequence: TGTGCCTGTGACCCTATGCTTCTGGGGGATACCCCTTACACCGATAAACTCATCTTT.

Only a few counts were recorded for this clone. The TCRdb protein comes from a much larger clone and disagrees with this DNA's translation at residue 7, likely due to a read error; the protein given here is derived from the DNA. The chain combines TRDV1 with TRDJ2, with TRDD3 matching 8 bases. The J gene is absent in TCRdb and was assigned here via DNA matching to germline. The V gene's germline CDR1 is TSWWSYY and CDR2 QGS. The J segment lost 5 bases and the V segment lost 7 bases, leaving 15 bases of the junction unmatched. The CDR3 totals 17 residues. In nucleotides, the CDR3 is TGTGCTCTTGATTGGCAGGGTGGGGGATCAATAACAGCACAACTCTTCTTT. Its protein is CALDWQGGGSITAQLFF.

The chain carries TRDV1 and TRDJ1; D call uncertain. The J gene, not given by TCRdb, was assigned here from a germline match of the nucleotide sequence. Trimming pared 1 base from V and 2 bases from J, leaving 14 bases between. This CDR3 is 16 amino acids long. The germline gives CDR1 TSWWSYY, CDR2 QGS. This CDR3 reads CALGEREGQYTDKLIF. The CDR3 DNA follows: TGTGCTCTTGGGGAACGCGAGGGACAATATACCGATAAACTCATCTTT.

The V gene is uncalled and the J gene is TRDJ1; TRDD3, the D gene given by the table, was not confirmed from the DNA. The CDR3 runs 19 residues. The CDR3 region is CATVPGGDKGQEYTDKLIF. The CDR3 coding sequence is TGTGCCACCGTGCCGGGGGGGGATAAAGGGCAGGAGTACACCGATAAACTCATCTTT.

Notes on this clone: TCRdb records a much larger clone's protein for this DNA, with a difference at residue 4 that likely arises from a read error; the protein given is the translation of the DNA. The DNA of the CDR3 is TGTGCCTGTGGAGACTTGCTGGGTCCCAGAGGAGCCGATAAACTCATCTTT. Encoded protein: CACGDLLGPRGADKLIF. The chain employs TRDV2 and TRDJ1; D is perhaps TRDD3 (5 bases). The J gene was missing in TCRdb and was found by matching the end of the DNA to germline. V was pared by 5 bases and J by 3 bases, with 24 bases between. The CDR3 is 17 residues long. In germline, CDR1 is GEAIGNYY, CDR2 EKD.

This clone was picked up a small number of times. The TCRdb protein comes from a much larger clone and disagrees with this DNA's translation at residue 7, likely due to a read error; the protein given here is derived from the DNA. The V gene is TRDV1, the J gene TRDJ1, with D tentatively TRDD3 (5 bases). Here the J gene came from matching the DNA to germline, since TCRdb omits it. The CDR3 contains 29 residues. Germline V CDR1 and CDR2: TSWWSYY, QGS. The V end was cut by 2 bases, the J end by 0 bases, with 52 bases between. The CDR3 region has the DNA TGTGCTCTTGGGGAAGGTAAGAACAGATTCGTGTCCCGGATGGTTGAACCCCCTTACCTGGGCCCTTACACCGATAAACTCATCTTT. Its protein is CALGEGKNRFVSRMVEPPYLGPYTDKLIF.

This clone was seen many times. The CDR3 is CALGIPSSYGDTRGDKLIF. The CDR3, as DNA: TGTGCTCTTGGGATCCCCTCTTCCTACGGGGATACGAGGGGTGATAAACTCATCTTT. This chain links TRDV1 with TRDJ1; possible D gene TRDD3, 9 bases. Trimming removed 5 bases at V and 5 bases at J, with 30 bases between. The germline V gene has CDR1 TSWWSYY and CDR2 QGS. The CDR3 spans 19 residues.

The table lists this clone with a few counts. A far larger clone is just one base off, so this is likely a read error. This sample includes further DNA sequences coding for the same CDR3. The V call is TRDV2, the J call TRDJ1; 11 bases fit TRDD3. Unmatched junction bases numbered 28, after V lost 0 bases and J lost 2 bases. The CDR3 contains 24 residues. CDR1 GEAIGNYY and CDR2 EKD come from the germline V gene. In DNA form, the CDR3 reads TGTGCCTGTGACACCGTCGGGTCTAACCGAGGACAGCACTGGGGGATAGGGTCTACCGATAAACTCATCTTT. Encoded protein: CACDTVGSNRGQHWGIGSTDKLIF.

Concerning this clone itself: Since a far larger clone is one base different, this is likely a read error. Other DNA sequences from this sample encode an identical CDR3 as well. The chain is built from TRDV2 and TRDJ1; 8 bases match TRDD3. No J gene is reported in TCRdb; it was inferred here by comparing the DNA with germline. The CDR3 loop spans 17 amino acids. Germline V gene data show CDR1 as GEAIGNYY and CDR2 as EKD. For the CDR3, the DNA is TGTGCTTGTGACATCCTTCATCGACTGGGGGACACCGATAAACTCATCTTT. It specifies CACDILHRLGDTDKLIF.

As for this clone: This DNA translates differently at residue 8 from the TCRdb protein, which is that of a much larger clone; a read error is likely, and the protein shown is the DNA's own translation. This chain connects TRDV1 to TRDJ1; D is ambiguous. This CDR3 contains 16 residues. Germline V lookup: CDR1 TSWWSYY, CDR2 QGS. Trimming took off 2 bases at V and 0 bases at J, with 13 bases between the two ends. The CDR3 region is CALGEMPVLYTDKLIF. The CDR3, as DNA: TGTGCTCTTGGGGAAATGCCCGTCCTGTACACCGATAAACTCATCTTT.

This clone was seen ten or more times. The protein held in TCRdb is that of a much larger clone and does not match this DNA's translation at residue 14, likely because of a read error; the protein shown is translated from the DNA. The V gene is TRDV3, the J gene TRDJ1; D is undetermined. Because TCRdb records no J gene, it was assigned here through a match of the DNA to germline. The CDR3 loop spans 17 amino acids. Germline CDR1 TVYSNPD, CDR2 GDNSRS (reference sequence). The CDR3 reads CASTWSPYRRETDRLIF. The CDR3 DNA reads as TGTGCCTCTACCTGGTCCCCGTATCGTAGGGAGACCGATAGACTCATCTTT.

Regarding this clone: The TCRdb record carries a much larger clone's protein, which differs from this DNA's translation at residue 3; a read error is the likely cause, and the protein listed here is the DNA translation. The chain uses TRDV3 and TRDJ1; 9 nucleotides match TRDD3. V trimming: 5 bases; J trimming: 5 bases; junction bases outside the gene matches: 18. From germline, CDR1 is TVYSNPD and CDR2 GDNSRS (reference sequence). CDR3 size: 16 residues. The CDR3 here is CAGFGLRGDTLDKLIF. DNA of the CDR3: TGTGCCGGTTTTGGACTTCGGGGGGATACCCTTGATAAACTCATCTTT.

This clone showed up many times. TCRdb attributes to this sequence the protein of a much larger clone, which differs from the DNA translation at residue 11; a read error is likely, and the protein displayed is translated from the DNA. The chain is built from TRDV2 and TRDJ3; 10 bases align to TRDD3. TCRdb leaves out the J gene; it was filled in here by matching the DNA to germline. This CDR3 has 18 amino acids. Per germline, CDR1 GEAIGNYY and CDR2 EKD. CDR3 DNA: TGTGCCTGTGACACCGTTGGGGGATACTCCCGGGACACCCGACAGATGTTTTTC. It specifies CACDTVGGYSRDTRQMFF.

A remark on this clone: This may stem from a read error, because a much larger clone lies one nucleotide away. The chain joins TRDV1 to TRDJ1; a weak D match, TRDD2 (6 bases). The J gene was not available in TCRdb and was assigned here by matching the DNA to germline segments. CDR3 length: 20 residues. Germline values: CDR1 TSWWSYY, CDR2 QGS. Trimming shortened V by 3 bases and J by 4 bases, and 30 bases separated the two germline ends. The CDR3 region is CALGDGSYQGPIALGDKLIF. The CDR3 nucleotides read TGTGCTCTTGGGGATGGGTCCTACCAGGGTCCCATCGCCCTAGGCGATAAACTCATCTTT.

This clone turned up a few times. TCRdb's listed protein matches a much larger clone and diverges from this DNA's translation at residue 10, likely through a read error; the protein shown comes from the DNA. The CDR3 loop reads CAFTRGIRGIDKLIF. The CDR3 DNA reads TGTGCCTTTACGAGGGGGATCAGAGGCATCGATAAACTCATCTTT. The chain employs TRDV3 and TRDJ1; 7 bases agree with TRDD3. The germline V gene has CDR1 TVYSNPD and CDR2 GDNSRS (reference sequence). The CDR3 contains 15 residues. The trim removed 1 base at V and 4 bases at J, leaving 12 bases unmatched. Drawing the rest from reference TRDV3 and TRDJ1, the complete variable domain is CDKVTQSSPDQTVASGSEVVLLCTYDTVYSNPDLFWYRIRPDYSFQFVFYGDNSRSEGADFTQGRFSVKHILTQKAFHLVISPVRTEDSATYYCAFTRGIRGIDKLIFGKGTRVTVEP.

This clone has only a few counts. The TCRdb protein comes from a much larger clone and disagrees with this DNA's translation at residue 14, likely due to a read error; the protein given here is derived from the DNA. The rearrangement links TRDV2 to TRDJ3; 7 bases are shared with TRDD3. Assignment of the J gene here rests on matching the DNA to germline, because TCRdb gives none. CDR3 length: 17 residues. Germline CDR1 is GEAIGNYY and CDR2 is EKD. The CDR3 coding sequence is TGTGCCTGTGACACCGTGGGGGACTCCTGGGACACCCGACGGATGTTTTTC. Protein sequence: CACDTVGDSWDTRRMFF.